Each of the 18 T cell receptor beta chains below was sequenced from the same sample in a study of T cell responses to AZD1222 COVID-19 vaccine. Method: immunoSEQ multiplex PCR; TCRdb's copy keeps in-frame clones and lacks some. This sample has about 45,000 clones; 60% to 85% occur once, and the top ten carry about 3.9%. The sample in question was peripheral blood, obtained on day 0 of AZD1222 vaccination. The receptors come from an adult in good health.

The chain couples TRBV13 to TRBJ1-4; the match to TRBD1 covers 9 bases. Germline lookup yields CDR1 PRHDT and CDR2 FYEKMQ (reference sequence). Trimming cost V 2 bases and J 10 bases; bases outside gene matches: 8. The CDR3 runs 15 residues. The CDR3: CASSLSPQGAGKLFF. CDR3 DNA sequence: TGTGCCAGCAGCTTATCGCCACAGGGGGCAGGAAAACTGTTTTTT.

This clone was recorded a few times. The rearrangement links TRBV3-1 (or the pseudogene TRBV3-2) to TRBJ2-5; TRBD1 matches at 7 bases. The CDR3 is 14 amino acids. CDR1 and CDR2 from the germline V gene are LGHDT and YNNKEL (reference sequence). With 4 bases clipped from V and 2 bases from J, the junction kept 4 bases outside the gene matches. The CDR3 spells CASSPRTGQETQYF. The CDR3 nucleotides read TGTGCCAGCAGCCCCAGGACAGGACAAGAGACCCAGTACTTC.

The rearrangement joins TRBV14 to TRBJ2-1; 9 nucleotides agree with TRBD1. Germline loops: CDR1 SGHDN, CDR2 FVKESK. The CDR3 loop spans 19 amino acids. Trimming took 2 bases from V and 11 from J; bases not matched to a gene: 22. CDR3 in DNA: TGTGCCAGCAGCCAACTATCCGGGACAGGGCCCAACACACTGGGTCAGCAGTTCTTC. Amino acids: CASSQLSGTGPNTLGQQFF. Full variable domain (rest looked up from reference TRBV14 and TRBJ2-1): EAGVTQFPSHSVIEKGQTVTLRCDPISGHDNLYWYRRVMGKEIKFLLHFVKESKQDESGMPNNRFLAERTGGTYSTLKVQPAELEDSGVYFCASSQLSGTGPNTLGQQFFGPGTRLTVL.

The sample holds one count of this clone. The rearrangement joins TRBV5-1 to TRBJ2-7; no clear D. Between the trimmed V and J ends, which lost 0 bases and 6 bases, there was a span of 13 bases. From germline, CDR1 is SGHRS and CDR2 YFSETQ. The CDR3 loop spans 14 amino acids. CDR3 loop: CASSLATGLGEQYF. CDR3 coding DNA: TGCGCCAGCAGCTTGGCCACGGGTCTGGGCGAGCAGTACTTC.

This chain connects TRBV3-1 (or the pseudogene TRBV3-2) to TRBJ2-5; 7 bases align to TRBD2. Losses at the gene ends were 0 bases for V and 4 bases for J; bases not matched to a gene: 8. The CDR3 extends over 16 amino acids. Germline V gene lookup returns CDR1 LGHDT and CDR2 YNNKEL (reference sequence). CDR3 in DNA: TGTGCCAGCAGCCAAGATCTGGCGGGGGTATCAGAGACCCAGTACTTC. This translates into CASSQDLAGVSETQYF.

The V call is TRBV28, the J call TRBJ2-2, with TRBD2 matching 8 bases. The CDR3 totals 15 residues. V was clipped by 8 bases and J by 1 base; unmatched bases: 6. Germline V gene sequence: CDR1 MDHEN, CDR2 SYDVKM. CDR3 bases: TGTGCCAGCTTTAGCGGGGCAATGAACACCGGGGAGCTGTTTTTT. This sequence encodes CASFSGAMNTGELFF. Full variable domain (remainder filled in from reference TRBV28 and TRBJ2-2): DVKVTQSSRYLVKRTGEKVFLECVQDMDHENMFWYRQDPGLGLRLIYFSYDVKMKEKGDIPEGYSVSREKKERFSLILESASTNQTSMYLCASFSGAMNTGELFFGEGSRLTVL.

As concerns this clone: Because the CDR3's place on the DNA is in doubt, the DNA is left out and the CDR3 is given as listed by TCRdb. The chain has TRBV21-1 and TRBJ1-5; the tabulated D call, TRBD1, remains unverified against the DNA. TRBV21-1 is given as a pseudogene. The CDR3 length equals 21 residues, ends included. This chain's CDR3 is CASSKVGVGTGGAEANQPQHF.

The chain uses TRBV5-5 and TRBJ2-6; D not resolved. CDR3 length: 15 residues. Per the germline V gene, CDR1 is SGHKS and CDR2 is YYEKEE (reference sequence). V lost 5 bases and J 0 bases, leaving 9 bases between the germline ends. The CDR3 coding sequence is TGTGCCAGCAGACCTTGGAGCTCTGGGGCCAACGTCCTGACTTTC. It codes for CASRPWSSGANVLTF.

The chain links TRBV5-4 to TRBJ1-3; a weak D match, TRBD1 (5 bases). Trimming pared 4 bases from V and 0 bases from J, leaving 17 bases between. The CDR3 is 17 residues long. Germline assignment: CDR1 SGHNT and CDR2 YYREEE (reference sequence). The CDR3 sequence: CASSTGSGLSSGNTIYF. The CDR3 coding sequence is TGTGCCAGCAGCACCGGTTCGGGACTGAGCTCTGGAAACACCATATATTTT.

The chain couples TRBV9 to TRBJ1-4; 7 nucleotides align to TRBD1. With V trimmed by 4 bases and J by 7 bases, 4 bases remained unmatched. Per germline, CDR1 SGDLS and CDR2 YYNGEE. The CDR3 has 13 residues. The DNA for the CDR3 is TGTGCCAGCAGCTCAGGGGGTGGTGAAAAACTGTTTTTT. Amino acid sequence: CASSSGGGEKLFF.

This clone has a single count. The chain recombines TRBV3-1 (or the pseudogene TRBV3-2) with TRBJ2-5, with 8 bases lining up with TRBD2. V shed 1 base, J shed 5 bases, and the junction held 3 bases outside the gene matches. CDR1 is LGHDT and CDR2 is YNNKEL in the germline V gene (reference sequence). The CDR3 sequence is 14 residues long. Here the CDR3 DNA reads TGTGCCAGCAGCCAAGCGGGGGGGCATGAGACCCAGTACTTC. Translating gives CASSQAGGHETQYF.

The chain employs TRBV7-2 and TRBJ1-6; D gene uncertain. The germline V gene has CDR1 SGHTA and CDR2 FQGNSA. Trimming removed 4 bases at V and 12 bases at J, with 13 bases between. This CDR3 has 13 amino acids. This chain's CDR3 is CASSSGLRVPLHF. The CDR3 region has the DNA TGTGCCAGCAGCTCCGGACTCCGTGTACCCCTCCACTTT.

The V gene is TRBV10-3, the J gene TRBJ1-2; no reliable D call. This CDR3 contains 12 residues. The germline V and J ends were trimmed by 4 bases and 1 base, with 4 bases remaining between them. Germline V gene data show CDR1 as ENHRY and CDR2 as SYGVKD. The CDR3 DNA reads as TGTGCCATCAGTGGAGGTAACTATGGCTACACCTTC. Amino acids: CAISGGNYGYTF.

The V and J genes are TRBV4-3 and TRBJ2-5; D is uncertain. V was shortened by 2 bases and J by 5 bases, with 15 bases between the two germline ends. Germline V gene lookup returns CDR1 LGHNA and CDR2 YSLEER. The CDR3 spans 15 residues. CDR3 bases: TGCGCCAGCAGCCAATTCTCCAATCTGCCGGAGACCCAGTACTTC. Residues: CASSQFSNLPETQYF.

The chain links TRBV6-4 to TRBJ1-2, with TRBD1 matching 7 bases. The germline V gene encodes CDR1 MRHNA and CDR2 SNTAGT. The CDR3 is 14 amino acids. Trimming took 3 bases from V and 7 from J; bases not matched to a gene: 8. Here the CDR3 reads CASSEHRGFGGYTF. CDR3 nucleotides: TGTGCCAGCAGTGAGCACAGGGGTTTTGGTGGCTACACCTTC.

This chain links TRBV7-9 with TRBJ1-2, with D possibly matching TRBD1 (6 bases). The CDR3 sequence is 15 residues long. Trimming stripped 3 bases from V and 8 bases from J, with 19 bases between. The germline V gene encodes CDR1 SEHNR and CDR2 FQNEAQ (reference sequence). This CDR3 is CASSFAIGTPLGYTF. The CDR3 DNA reads TGTGCCAGCAGCTTCGCGATCGGGACACCCTTAGGCTACACCTTC.

This rearrangement joins TRBV24-1 to TRBJ1-6; D is uncertain. This CDR3 has 15 amino acids. The V end lost 4 bases, the J end lost 7 bases, and 13 bases lay between the germline ends. Germline CDR1 KGHDR, CDR2 SFDVKD. The DNA of the CDR3 is TGTGCCACCAGTGACGGCCAGGCTCCCAATTCACCCCTCCACTTT. Translating it yields CATSDGQAPNSPLHF.

CDR3 region: CATSDSGTGTYEQYF. For the CDR3, the DNA is TGTGCCACCAGTGATTCAGGGACAGGGACCTACGAGCAGTACTTC. This chain connects TRBV24-1 to TRBJ2-7, with 9 nucleotides matching TRBD1. The CDR3 has 15 amino acids. Looked up from germline, CDR1 is KGHDR and CDR2 is SFDVKD. V lost 2 bases and J lost 2; bases outside the gene matches: 3.